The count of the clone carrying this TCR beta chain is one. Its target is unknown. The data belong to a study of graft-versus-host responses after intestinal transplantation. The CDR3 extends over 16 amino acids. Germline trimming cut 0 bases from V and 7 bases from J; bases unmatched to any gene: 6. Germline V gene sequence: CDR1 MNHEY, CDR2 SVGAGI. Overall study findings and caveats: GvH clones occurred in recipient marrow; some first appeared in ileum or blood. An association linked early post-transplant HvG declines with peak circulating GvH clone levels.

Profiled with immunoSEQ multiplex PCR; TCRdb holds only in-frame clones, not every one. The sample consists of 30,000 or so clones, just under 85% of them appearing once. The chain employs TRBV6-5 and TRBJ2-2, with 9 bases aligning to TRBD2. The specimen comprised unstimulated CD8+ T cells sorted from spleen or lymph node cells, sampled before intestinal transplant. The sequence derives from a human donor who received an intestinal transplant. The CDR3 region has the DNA TGTGCCAGCAGTTACTCGGCGGGGGGGCCGGTCGGGGAGCTGTTTTTT. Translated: CASSYSAGGPVGELFF.